The clone carrying this T cell receptor beta chain has a single count. These data are taken from a study of blood T cell repertoires in COVID-19. Study-wide context: Whether acute or convalescent, the COVID-19 samples came from the United States, Italy and Spain. T cells, B-cell-depleted T cells, or PBMCs provided the cDNA or gDNA that served as material.

In the study's own analysis: Amplifying reference gene primers gave estimates of nucleated cell counts. The repertoire was sequenced with immunoSEQ multiplex PCR; TCRdb's copy has only in-frame clones and lacks some. That table furnishes V, J and clone size, whereas the DNA furnished D and trimming. The sample holds under 300,000 clones, 88% seen once. V shed 5 bases and J 6 bases; nucleotides not matched to a gene: 16. The CDR3 runs to 16 residues. Looked up from germline, CDR1 is MGHDK and CDR2 is SYGVNS. The sequence derives from a woman aged 25 to 45 with acute or convalescent COVID-19. Source material: peripheral blood. The chain carries TRBV25-1 and TRBJ2-7, with 7 bases identical to TRBD1. The CDR3 region is CASSPSRDYRGGEQYF. The CDR3 nucleotides read TGTGCCAGCAGTCCCTCTAGGGATTACAGGGGTGGCGAGCAGTACTTC.